The 4 T cell receptor beta chains below come from one sample, sequenced in a study of spatial heterogeneity in lung cancer. Study conclusions and caveats: Expanded intratumoral alpha and beta TCR counts tracked tumor mutation counts.

Their specific antigens are unknown. A single record per CDR3 protein comes from TCRdb applying MiXCR to the 5' RACE reads. The data contain 1,500 or so distinct CDR3 sequences, around 16% of them singletons. Time point defined: sample taken at primary tumor resection. Here the sequenced sample was lung tumor tissue, taken at surgery. These receptors originate from a male donor with early-stage non-small cell lung cancer.

The chain combines TRBV6-5 with TRBJ2-7; D may correspond to TRBD1 or TRBD2 (5 bases each). The germline V and J ends were trimmed by 4 bases and 3 bases, with 16 bases remaining between them. The CDR3 has 15 residues. CDR1 is MNHEY, CDR2 SVGAGI, per germline. Here the CDR3 DNA reads TGTGCCAGCAGTTCAGATTGGGTGGGGGTCTACGAGCAGTACTTC. It specifies CASSSDWVGVYEQYF.

By proportion, this clonotype is medium-sized. The CDR3 here is CASSFLQGASTRRNSPLHF. The CDR3 DNA reads as TGTGCCAGCAGCTTTTTACAGGGGGCCAGCACGCGAAGAAATTCACCCCTCCACTTT. This chain links TRBV7-2 with TRBJ1-6; 9 nucleotides agree with TRBD1. Germline assignment: CDR1 SGHTA and CDR2 FQGNSA. The CDR3 consists of 19 residues. The trim removed 3 bases at V and 7 bases at J, leaving 16 bases unmatched.

By share, this clonotype counts as large. This sequence joins TRBV6-5 and TRBJ2-7, with 8 bases identical to TRBD2. Germline V gives CDR1 MNHEY, CDR2 SVGAGI. CDR3 length: 14 amino acids. With 2 bases clipped from V and 4 bases from J, the junction kept 4 bases outside the gene matches. CDR3 in DNA: TGTGCCAGCAGTTACGACGGGAGGGGTTACGAGCAGTACTTC. Protein sequence: CASSYDGRGYEQYF.

By its share, this clonotype is medium-sized. The chain couples TRBV20-1 to TRBJ2-5; 7 bases line up with TRBD2. The CDR3 consists of 12 residues. Per the germline V gene, CDR1 is DFQATT and CDR2 is SNEGSKA (reference sequence). J lost 4 bases, V lost 5 bases, and 4 bases had no gene match. DNA for the CDR3: TGCAGTGCTCGTCCGGGGGGAGAGACCCAGTACTTC. Translation gives CSARPGGETQYF.